This T cell receptor beta chain is from a study of B cell selection in AIRE deficiency. Study findings and constraints: About 30.6% of healthy-shared Treg TCRbeta sequences appeared in patient Tconv cells. Shared Treg sequences had shorter CDR3s, biased toward rearrangements with few non-templated insertions.

Regulatory T cells were sorted as CD4+CD25hiCD127low/negative cells. The CDR3 runs 15 residues. The germline V gene has CDR1 GTSNPN and CDR2 SVGIG (reference sequence). V was trimmed by 3 bases and J by 1 base, leaving 13 bases between them. Turning to this clone: Its cognate antigen is unknown.

Only in-frame clones appear in the TCRdb table, and some are missing; sequencing was by immunoSEQ multiplex PCR. The profile shows about 14,000 clones, approximately 94% of them singletons. The V gene is TRBV30, the J gene TRBJ2-1; D call uncertain. Sequenced sample: Tregs sorted from PBMCs. This TCR came from a human donor with AIRE deficiency. The CDR3 DNA reads as TGTGCCTGGAGCTATTCTTTGGGTTCCTACAATGAGCAGTTCTTC. Amino acid sequence: CAWSYSLGSYNEQFF.